Included here is one TCR beta chain sequence, with context. What it recognizes is unknown. Authors' analysis steps: ImmunoSEQ yielded junction-only sequences lacking quality scores, so filtering differed. The data were produced by immunoSEQ multiplex PCR, yet TCRdb's version contains in-frame clones alone and is incomplete. D and trimming come from the DNA, and the V and J calls and clone size come from that table. This table holds 2 million to 2.5 million clones, more than 85% found once. The entry originates in a study of shared clonotypes between healthy human individuals. Study findings and constraints: Compared with clonotypes that all four donors shared, non-shared clonotypes had lower generation probabilities.

Per the germline V gene, CDR1 is DFQATT and CDR2 is SNEGSKA (reference sequence). The trim removed 6 bases at V and 7 bases at J, leaving 5 bases unmatched. The CDR3 runs to 11 residues. In the CD4+ fraction, cells were divided into CD45RA+ naive and CD45RA-negative memory subsets. This clonotype was obtained from a man between 18 and 29 years old in good health. Some clones in this sample may be carry-over from other donors' samples. Sequencing was performed on naive CD4+ T cells from PBMCs. Subset defined: CD45RA+ positively selected. V is TRBV20-1 and J is TRBJ1-2, with TRBD1 matching over 7 bases. CDR3 nucleotide sequence: TGCAGTGCGCCACAGGGGAGTGGCTACACCTTC. Translating it yields CSAPQGSGYTF.